This T cell receptor beta chain appears in the sequencing data of a study of cytomegalovirus exposure and HLA in healthy donors. Study as a whole: Around 180 million T cells yielded 110 million or so unique TCR beta sequences in earlier analysis.

Study-level results: When the data were analyzed later, several of the most significant clusters appeared to be linked to common viral pathogens. Investigators reported around 150 TCR beta chains as tied to cytomegalovirus.

In the case of this clone: Its cognate antigen is unknown.

Germline-derived CDR1 and CDR2 are SGHNT and YENEEA. V dropped 4 bases and J dropped 2 bases, with 13 bases sitting between them. CDR3 size: 15 residues. The study ran its PCR with 60 Vbeta and 13 Jbeta primers. Here immunoSEQ multiplex PCR was the method, and the copy in TCRdb shows in-frame clones only, minus some. This sample has over 75,000 clones, with around 77% found just once. The V call is TRBV11-3, the J call TRBJ2-3, with D possibly being TRBD1 (6 bases). Sequenced sample: PBMCs. The clonotype comes from a man aged 50 or older in good health and CMV-seropositive. The CDR3 spells CASSSRGIHTDTQYF. The CDR3 DNA follows: TGTGCCAGCAGCTCCAGGGGCATACACACAGATACGCAGTATTTT.